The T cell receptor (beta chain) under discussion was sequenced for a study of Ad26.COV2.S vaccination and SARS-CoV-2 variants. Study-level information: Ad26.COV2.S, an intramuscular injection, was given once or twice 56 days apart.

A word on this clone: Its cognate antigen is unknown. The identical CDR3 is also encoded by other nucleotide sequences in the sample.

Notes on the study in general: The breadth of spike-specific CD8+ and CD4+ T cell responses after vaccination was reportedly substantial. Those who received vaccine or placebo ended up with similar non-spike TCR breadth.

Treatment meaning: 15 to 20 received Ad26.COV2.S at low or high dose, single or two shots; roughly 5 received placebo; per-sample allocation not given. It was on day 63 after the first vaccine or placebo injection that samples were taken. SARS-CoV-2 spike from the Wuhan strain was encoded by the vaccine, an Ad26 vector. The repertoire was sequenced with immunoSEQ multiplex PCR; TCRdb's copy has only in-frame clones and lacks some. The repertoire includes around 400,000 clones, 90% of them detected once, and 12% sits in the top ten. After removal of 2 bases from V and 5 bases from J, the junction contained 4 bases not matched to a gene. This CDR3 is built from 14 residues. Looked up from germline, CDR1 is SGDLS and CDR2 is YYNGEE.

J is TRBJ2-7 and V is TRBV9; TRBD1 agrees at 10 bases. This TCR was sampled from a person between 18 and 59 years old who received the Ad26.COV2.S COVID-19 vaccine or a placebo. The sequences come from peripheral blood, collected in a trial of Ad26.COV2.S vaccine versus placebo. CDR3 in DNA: TGTGCCAGCAGCGTCGGACAGGGGGTAAACGAGCAGTACTTC. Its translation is CASSVGQGVNEQYF.